The rows below give T cell receptor beta chains drawn from one sample of a study of neurological immune-mediated disorders. TCRdb re-called the 5' RACE reads through MiXCR, storing one row per CDR3 protein. The sample has 65,000 to 90,000 distinct CDR3 sequences; approximately 5% are singletons. The sequenced sample consisted of PBMCs. The receptors come from a woman aged 30 to 39 with multiple sclerosis. Each CDR3 is given with its conserved first and last residue. D genes are given only for firm matches. Not every row has a clone size; where given, it reads once, few, many or a size class.

d_call	v_call	j_call	clone_size	cdr3_aa	cdr3_nt
.	TRBV20-1	TRBJ2-1	many	CSASPPGLRLYNEQFF	TGCAGTGCTAGCCCTCCGGGACTCCGCCTTTACAATGAGCAGTTCTTC
.	TRBV28	TRBJ2-3	.	CASSPPSMRTDTQYF	TGTGCCAGCAGTCCGCCTAGCATGAGGACAGATACGCAGTATTTT
.	TRBV20-1	TRBJ2-3	many	CSARSLDVPLTDTQYF	TGCAGTGCTAGATCTTTAGATGTTCCCCTCACAGATACGCAGTATTTT
TRBD2	TRBV5-1	TRBJ2-3	many	CASTESGGFTDTQYF	TGCGCCAGCACCGAATCGGGGGGTTTCACAGATACGCAGTATTTT
TRBD1	TRBV14	TRBJ2-6	few	CASSQTGVASGANVLTF	TGTGCCAGCAGCCAGACAGGGGTAGCCTCTGGGGCCAACGTCCTGACTTTC
TRBD1	TRBV6-1	TRBJ1-2	many	CASRATQGAGGYTF	TGTGCCAGCAGGGCTACACAGGGGGCTGGTGGCTACACCTTC
TRBD1	TRBV12-3/TRBV12-4	TRBJ2-1	many	CASSPTGTDIQFF	TGTGCCAGCAGTCCGACCGGGACAGATATCCAGTTCTTC
.	TRBV20-1	TRBJ1-1	many	CSASGDGTKNTEAFF	TGCAGTGCTAGTGGGGACGGGACAAAGAACACTGAAGCTTTCTTT
.	TRBV12-3/TRBV12-4	TRBJ1-5	many	CASSFRSGGGFHQPQHF	TGTGCCAGCAGTTTCAGATCCGGAGGGGGGTTCCATCAGCCCCAGCATTTT
TRBD2	TRBV20-1	TRBJ2-1	few	CSARPGLAGFGEQFF	TGCAGTGCTAGACCCGGACTAGCGGGGTTCGGTGAGCAGTTCTTC
TRBD1	TRBV5-1	TRBJ2-1	many	CASSLVSTGDNEQFF	TGCGCCAGCAGCTTGGTCTCGACAGGGGACAATGAGCAGTTCTTC
.	TRBV2	TRBJ1-5	many	CASRAGRPFEPQHF	TGTGCCAGCAGGGCGGGACGGCCTTTCGAGCCCCAGCATTTT
.	TRBV5-5	TRBJ2-3	many	CASSFPGTDTQYF	TGTGCCAGCAGCTTTCCGGGGACAGATACGCAGTATTTT
TRBD1	TRBV20-1	TRBJ1-2	many	CSASGGEGQPANYGYTF	TGCAGTGCTTCGGGGGGGGAGGGACAGCCCGCTAACTATGGCTACACCTTC
TRBD1	TRBV6-5	TRBJ2-2	many	CASTDRDYRTGTGELFF	TGTGCCAGCACGGACAGGGATTACAGAACAGGGACCGGGGAGCTGTTTTTT